This TCR beta chain was obtained from a study of T cell responses to AZD1222 COVID-19 vaccine. Sequencing was performed with immunoSEQ multiplex PCR; in TCRdb, only in-frame clones are kept and a portion is missing. This sample has 140,000 to 150,000 clones; more than 80% occur once, and the top ten carry about 7.5%. Study-level points and caveats: Donors were largely white British and mainly female; clonal diversity was possibly underestimated.

On this clone: No antigen is known for it.

This clonotype was sampled from an adult who received the MenACWY meningococcal vaccine as a control. The sequencing used peripheral blood, collected 28 days after the second dose of the MenACWY control vaccine.

The DNA of the CDR3 is TGTGCCAGCAGCCAAGGACTGAGCTCCTACGAGCAGTACTTC. Protein product: CASSQGLSSYEQYF. The chain carries TRBV3-1 (or the pseudogene TRBV3-2) and TRBJ2-7, with D hard to call. In germline, CDR1 is LGHDT, CDR2 YNNKEL (reference sequence). The CDR3 extends over 14 amino acids. The V gene lost 1 base and the J gene lost 0 bases, with 7 bases spanning the gap.